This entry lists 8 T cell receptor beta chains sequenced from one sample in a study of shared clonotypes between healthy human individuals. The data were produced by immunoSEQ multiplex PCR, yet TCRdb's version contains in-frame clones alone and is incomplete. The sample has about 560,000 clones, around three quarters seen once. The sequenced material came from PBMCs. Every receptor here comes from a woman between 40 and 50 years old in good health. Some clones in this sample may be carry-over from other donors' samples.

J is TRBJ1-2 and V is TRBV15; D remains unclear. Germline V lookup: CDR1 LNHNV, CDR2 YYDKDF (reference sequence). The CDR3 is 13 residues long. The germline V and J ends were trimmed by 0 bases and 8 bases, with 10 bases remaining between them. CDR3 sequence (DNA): TGTGCCACCAGCAGAGATACGGGTTACGGCTACACCTTC. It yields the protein CATSRDTGYGYTF.

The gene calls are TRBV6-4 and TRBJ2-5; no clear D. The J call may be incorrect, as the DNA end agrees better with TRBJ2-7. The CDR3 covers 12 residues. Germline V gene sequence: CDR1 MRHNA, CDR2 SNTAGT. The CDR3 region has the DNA TGTGCCAGCAAAGCTTTCTCCTACGAGCAGTACTTC. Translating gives CASKAFSYEQYF.

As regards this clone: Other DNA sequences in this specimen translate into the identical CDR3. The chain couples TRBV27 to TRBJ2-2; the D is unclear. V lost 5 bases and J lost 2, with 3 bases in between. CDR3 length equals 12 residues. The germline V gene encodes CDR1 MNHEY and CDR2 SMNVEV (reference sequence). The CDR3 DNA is TGTGCCAGCAGTACTAACACCGGGGAGCTGTTTTTT. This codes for CASSTNTGELFF.

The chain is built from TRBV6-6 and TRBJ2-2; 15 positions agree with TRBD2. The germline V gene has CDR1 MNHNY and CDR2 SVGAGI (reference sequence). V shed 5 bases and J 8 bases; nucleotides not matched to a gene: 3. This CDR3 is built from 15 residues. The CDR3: CASSLGTSGRGELFF. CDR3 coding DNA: TGTGCCAGCAGTCTGGGGACTAGCGGGAGGGGGGAGCTGTTTTTT.

CDR3 loop: CASQGRRNTEAFF. The CDR3 nucleotides are TGTGCCAGCCAGGGCAGGCGGAACACTGAAGCTTTCTTT. The J gene is TRBJ1-1, the V gene TRBV6-1; possible D gene TRBD1, 5 bases. In germline, CDR1 is MNHNS, CDR2 SASEGT. Trimming pared 8 bases from V and 1 base from J, leaving 11 bases between. This CDR3 is 13 amino acids long.

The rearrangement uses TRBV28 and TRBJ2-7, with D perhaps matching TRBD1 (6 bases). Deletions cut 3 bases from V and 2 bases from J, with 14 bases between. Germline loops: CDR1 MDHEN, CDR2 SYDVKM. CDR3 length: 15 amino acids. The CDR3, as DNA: TGTGCCAGCAGTTTTGGGGGCCGAAGGCCCTACGAGCAGTACTTC. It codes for CASSFGGRRPYEQYF.

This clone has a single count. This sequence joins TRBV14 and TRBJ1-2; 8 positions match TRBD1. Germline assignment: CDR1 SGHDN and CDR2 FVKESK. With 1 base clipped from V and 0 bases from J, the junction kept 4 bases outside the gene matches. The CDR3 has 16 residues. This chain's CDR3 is CASSQGATGANYGYTF. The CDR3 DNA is TGTGCCAGCAGCCAAGGTGCGACAGGGGCTAACTATGGCTACACCTTC.

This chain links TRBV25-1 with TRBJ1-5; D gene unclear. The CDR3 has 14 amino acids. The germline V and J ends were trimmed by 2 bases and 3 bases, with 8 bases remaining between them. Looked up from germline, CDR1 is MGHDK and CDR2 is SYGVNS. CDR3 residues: CASSEGIANQPQHF. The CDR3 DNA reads TGTGCCAGCAGTGAAGGGATTGCCAATCAGCCCCAGCATTTT.